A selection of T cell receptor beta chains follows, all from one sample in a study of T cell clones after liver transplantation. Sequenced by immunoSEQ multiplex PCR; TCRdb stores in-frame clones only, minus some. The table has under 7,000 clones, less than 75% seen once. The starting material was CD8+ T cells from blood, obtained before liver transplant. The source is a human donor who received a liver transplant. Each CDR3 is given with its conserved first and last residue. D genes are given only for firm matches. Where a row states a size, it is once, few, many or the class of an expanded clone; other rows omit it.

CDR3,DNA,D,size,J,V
CASSPETLRGRGTDTQYF,TGTGCCAGCAGCCCCGAAACCCTCAGGGGGCGCGGAACAGATACGCAGTATTTT,TRBD1,.,TRBJ2-3,TRBV7-6
CASSYSGSSRGYTF,TGTGCCAGCAGTTACTCTGGCAGTTCTCGGGGCTACACCTTC,.,.,TRBJ1-2,TRBV6-5
CASSLRTGAREQYF,TGTGCCAGTAGTTTGCGGACAGGGGCGCGGGAGCAGTACTTC,TRBD1,few,TRBJ2-7,TRBV19
CASSQGTSGGANEQFF,TGTGCCAGCAGCCAAGGGACTAGCGGGGGGGCCAATGAGCAGTTCTTC,TRBD2,.,TRBJ2-1,TRBV4-2
CASGNRPDEKLFF,TGTGCCAGCGGGAATCGTCCGGACGAAAAACTGTTTTTT,.,.,TRBJ1-4,TRBV7-9
CASSLRRVGQGYEQYF,TGTGCCAGCAGCCTGCGCCGGGTGGGGCAGGGCTACGAGCAGTACTTC,.,.,TRBJ2-7,TRBV5-6
CASSPAGTPGNTIYF,TGTGCCAGCAGCCCTGCCGGAACGCCTGGAAACACCATATATTTT,.,.,TRBJ1-3,TRBV7-9
CASSTGQGPLQPQHF,TGTGCCAGCAGTACAGGACAGGGCCCTTTACAACCCCAGCATTTT,TRBD1,once,TRBJ1-5,TRBV27
CATSRDRGNTEAFF,TGTGCCACCAGCAGAGATCGGGGGAACACTGAAGCTTTCTTT,.,.,TRBJ1-1,TRBV15
CASRLQGASSYEQYF,TGTGCCAGCAGGCTACAGGGCGCAAGCTCCTACGAGCAGTACTTC,.,few,TRBJ2-7,TRBV13
CASSWTGGSYNEQFF,TGTGCCAGCAGCTGGACAGGGGGCTCCTACAATGAGCAGTTCTTC,TRBD1,.,TRBJ2-1,TRBV7-9